A selection of T cell receptor beta chains follows, all from one sample in a study of blood T cell repertoires in COVID-19. Assay: immunoSEQ multiplex PCR; the TCRdb copy retains only in-frame clones and omits some. The sample consists of about 58,000 clones, roughly 90% of them appearing once. Material for sequencing was peripheral blood. All receptors come from a woman aged 55-69 years with active COVID-19. CDR3s include the opening cysteine and the closing phenylalanine or tryptophan. A D gene is named only where the DNA matches it firmly. Clone size is stated in some rows and not others, as once, few, many or a class when expanded.

J	V	D	size	CDR3	DNA
TRBJ1-6	TRBV5-5	TRBD1	.	CASSIRDSYNSPLHF	TGTGCCAGCAGCATCCGGGACAGTTATAATTCACCCCTCCACTTT
TRBJ2-2	TRBV9	TRBD2	once	CASSVGAGTGELFF	TGTGCCAGCAGCGTAGGAGCGGGAACCGGGGAGCTGTTTTTT
TRBJ2-3	TRBV13	TRBD2	.	CASSLYALRTSGGTDTQYF	TGTGCCAGCAGCTTATACGCCCTCCGGACTAGCGGGGGCACAGATACGCAGTATTTT
TRBJ1-4	TRBV7-9	TRBD1	.	CASSPGQERPYEKLFF	TGTGCCAGCAGCCCAGGACAGGAAAGACCCTATGAAAAACTGTTTTTT
TRBJ2-3	TRBV9	TRBD2	.	CASSVGTSGASGDTQYF	TGTGCCAGCAGCGTAGGAACCAGCGGGGCATCCGGGGATACGCAGTATTTT
TRBJ2-3	TRBV18	.	once	CASSLAGDGTDTQYF	TGTGCCAGCTCACTGGCGGGTGACGGCACAGATACGCAGTATTTT
TRBJ1-1	TRBV4-3	.	few	CASSTRDWGTEAFF	TGCGCCAGCAGCACCAGGGATTGGGGCACTGAAGCTTTCTTT
TRBJ2-5	TRBV29-1	.	.	CSVVLAQETQYF	TGCAGCGTTGTACTAGCTCAAGAGACCCAGTACTTC
TRBJ1-6	TRBV19	.	few	CASSPQAQTRGSPLHF	TGTGCCAGTAGTCCTCAGGCCCAAACTCGGGGTTCACCCCTCCACTTT
TRBJ2-3	TRBV4-3	.	.	CASSPHWGGVPGLTDTQYF	TGCGCCAGCAGCCCCCACTGGGGCGGGGTGCCGGGTCTCACAGATACGCAGTATTTT
TRBJ2-7	TRBV7-8	.	.	CASSLGQGNYEQYF	TGTGCCAGCAGCTTAGGCCAGGGGAACTACGAGCAGTACTTC
TRBJ2-1	TRBV7-9	.	.	CASSLGPLYNEQFF	TGTGCCAGCAGCTTAGGGCCCCTCTACAATGAGCAGTTCTTC
TRBJ2-7	TRBV7-8	TRBD2	.	CASKLAGGPYEQYF	TGTGCCAGCAAACTAGCGGGGGGTCCCTACGAGCAGTACTTC
TRBJ2-5	TRBV27	TRBD2	.	CASSPRGLAGGRETQYF	TGTGCCAGCAGCCCCCGGGGACTAGCGGGGGGGCGAGAGACCCAGTACTTC
TRBJ2-3	TRBV5-1	.	.	CASSLQETSTDTQYF	TGCGCCAGCAGCTTGCAGGAAACTAGCACAGATACGCAGTATTTT
TRBJ1-1	TRBV3-1/TRBV3-2	TRBD1	.	CASSHYGTGGGAFF	TGTGCCAGCAGCCACTATGGGACAGGGGGGGGAGCTTTCTTT
TRBJ2-5	TRBV5-6	.	.	CASSMTEYQETQYF	TGTGCCAGCAGCATGACGGAGTACCAAGAGACCCAGTACTTC
TRBJ1-6	TRBV9	.	.	CASSFRTEGSPLHF	TGTGCCAGCAGCTTCCGGACAGAGGGGTCACCCCTCCACTTT